The 32 T cell receptor beta chains listed next were all sequenced from one sample in a study of blood T cell repertoires in COVID-19. The protocol was immunoSEQ multiplex PCR, while the TCRdb copy is restricted to in-frame clones and leaves out a portion. The sample includes under 250,000 clones, roughly nine tenths seen only once; the top ten take roughly 10%. The sample consisted of PBMCs or T cells enriched from blood (not recorded which). The receptors were gathered from a man younger than 45 who had recovered from COVID-19.

The V and J genes are TRBV24-1 and TRBJ2-5; D ambiguous. Germline-derived CDR1 and CDR2 are KGHDR and SFDVKD. The germline V and J ends were trimmed by 1 base and 2 bases, with 7 bases remaining between them. This CDR3 contains 14 residues. The CDR3 coding sequence is TGTGCCACCAGTGATTTTTCAGAACAAGAGACCCAGTACTTC. Its translation: CATSDFSEQETQYF.

This chain uses TRBV9 with TRBJ2-2, with 7 bases lining up with TRBD2. V was pared by 0 bases and J by 5 bases, with 7 bases of the junction left unmatched. The CDR3 length is 16 residues. Germline V CDR1 and CDR2: SGDLS, YYNGEE. The CDR3 region has the DNA TGTGCCAGCAGCGTAGATGGCGGGGGTGGAACCGGGGAGCTGTTTTTT. This gives the protein CASSVDGGGGTGELFF.

The gene calls are TRBV27 and TRBJ1-6; D uncertain. CDR3 length equals 16 residues. Germline V CDR1 and CDR2: MNHEY, SMNVEV (reference sequence). The V end lost 10 bases, the J end lost 6 bases, and 22 bases lay between the germline ends. DNA of the CDR3: TGTGCCACTTCGCCCCCCACTGGGTCGGGTAATTCACCCCTCCACTTT. Translating gives CATSPPTGSGNSPLHF.

As concerns this clone: Its ends do not fully match the called genes, so a read error is possible. J is TRBJ2-1 and V is TRBV7-7; D perhaps matches TRBD2 (7 bases). The CDR3 runs 16 residues. Germline V lookup: CDR1 SSHAT, CDR2 FNYEAQ (reference sequence). The CDR3 DNA reads as TGTGCTAGCAGCCCTCAAGGGGGGGGGCCATTGAATGAGCAGTTCTTC. This encodes CASSPQGGGPLNEQFF.

This chain links TRBV30 with TRBJ1-6, with a weak D call TRBD1 (5 bases). CDR3 length: 15 amino acids. The germline gives CDR1 GTSNPN, CDR2 SVGIG (reference sequence). V lost 7 bases to trimming and J lost 5 bases, with 18 bases between them. The CDR3 sequence: CASNLGGRDNSPLHF. In nucleotides, the CDR3 is TGTGCCTCCAACCTGGGGGGGAGGGATAATTCACCCCTCCACTTT.

This chain connects TRBV19 to TRBJ1-1, with 8 bases identical to TRBD1. Germline V gene data show CDR1 as LNHDA and CDR2 as SQIVND (reference sequence). Germline trimming cut 7 bases from V and 7 bases from J; bases unmatched to any gene: 8. This CDR3 spans 13 amino acids. The CDR3 nucleotides are TGTGCCAGTAAGTCCAGGACAGGGATTGAAGCTTTCTTT. Translating gives CASKSRTGIEAFF.

The chain is built from TRBV28 and TRBJ2-7, with TRBD2 matching 7 bases. CDR1 and CDR2 from the germline V gene are MDHEN and SYDVKM. This CDR3 comprises 15 residues. Trimming cost V 6 bases and J 6 bases; bases outside gene matches: 14. The CDR3 DNA reads TGTGCCAGCAGGCCCCTCGGCGGGAGTCTAGGCGAGCAGTACTTC. Translating gives CASRPLGGSLGEQYF.

The CDR3 is CAWSVGTGASVQYF. The CDR3 coding sequence is TGTGCCTGGAGTGTTGGGACAGGGGCCTCGGTGCAGTACTTC. V usage is TRBV30 and J usage is TRBJ2-7, with TRBD1 identical over 10 bases. The CDR3 is 14 residues long. V shed 0 bases and J 9 bases; nucleotides not matched to a gene: 8. Germline lookup yields CDR1 GTSNPN and CDR2 SVGIG (reference sequence).

The chain joins TRBV5-1 to TRBJ1-2, with D perhaps TRBD1 (5 bases). The V end lost 2 bases, the J end lost 5 bases, and 16 bases lay between the germline ends. Germline V lookup: CDR1 SGHRS, CDR2 YFSETQ. The CDR3 contains 15 residues. The CDR3 DNA follows: TGCGCCAGCAGCTTCGACAGTAGTGAGAAGTATGGCTACACCTTC. Translating it yields CASSFDSSEKYGYTF.

CDR3 region: CASSSGGERPYEQYF. CDR3 nucleotide sequence: TGTGCCAGCAGCTCAGGGGGAGAACGACCCTACGAGCAGTACTTC. The chain carries TRBV28 and TRBJ2-7, with 7 bases that match TRBD1. CDR3 length: 15 amino acids. The junction had 10 bases not matched to a gene; V was cut back by 6 bases and J by 2 bases. The germline gives CDR1 MDHEN, CDR2 SYDVKM.

This clone was observed a handful of times. The gene calls are TRBV19 and TRBJ1-3, with D perhaps TRBD1 (5 bases). In germline, CDR1 is LNHDA, CDR2 SQIVND (reference sequence). The CDR3 is 15 amino acids. V was pared by 5 bases and J by 2 bases, with 13 bases between. The CDR3, as DNA: TGTGCCAGTAGTGACATCTCGACAGCTGGAAACACCATATATTTT. It translates to CASSDISTAGNTIYF.

This clone occurred once. This rearrangement joins TRBV21-1 to TRBJ1-5; the table's TRBD1 call for D was not verified on the DNA. TRBV21-1 is shown as a pseudogene. The CDR3 is made up of 19 amino acids. The CDR3: CASSFPPTGSKLLYQPQHF. The DNA for the CDR3 is TGTGCCAGCAGCTTCCCGCCGACAGGTTCTAAATTGCTATATCAGCCCCAGCATTTT.

The chain recombines TRBV28 with TRBJ2-7; a possible D gene is TRBD1 (6 bases). V was trimmed by 4 bases and J by 4 bases, leaving 8 bases between them. This CDR3 is built from 12 residues. CDR1 is MDHEN, CDR2 SYDVKM, per germline. The CDR3 spells CASSSGQYEQYF. CDR3 bases: TGTGCCAGCAGTTCCGGACAGTACGAGCAGTACTTC.

The chain recombines TRBV5-8 with TRBJ1-2, with 8 bases identical to TRBD1. V gave up 4 bases and J gave up 4 bases; unmatched junction bases: 6. This CDR3 is 14 amino acids long. The V gene's germline CDR1 is SGHTS and CDR2 YDEGEE. Written as DNA, the CDR3 is TGTGCCAGCAGCCTGCGGACAGGGCCCTATGGCTACACCTTC. Encoded protein: CASSLRTGPYGYTF.

This chain links TRBV6-5 with TRBJ1-2; 9 bases line up with TRBD1. The CDR3 length is 13 residues. Unmatched junction bases numbered 11, after V lost 5 bases and J lost 13 bases. The germline V gene encodes CDR1 MNHEY and CDR2 SVGAGI. Here the CDR3 DNA reads TGTGCCAGCAGTAGCCAAGAACAGGGGGCCTTCACCTTC. Translation: CASSSQEQGAFTF.

V and J are TRBV28 and TRBJ2-7, with D possibly being TRBD2 (6 bases). Germline-derived CDR1 and CDR2 are MDHEN and SYDVKM. The CDR3 consists of 16 residues. Trimming pared 6 bases from V and 2 bases from J, leaving 20 bases between. This CDR3 is CASSNIGGGTPYEQYF. CDR3 DNA sequence: TGTGCCAGCAGCAACATCGGAGGTGGGACTCCCTACGAGCAGTACTTC.

This clone was found once. V and J are TRBV18 and TRBJ2-2, with D tentatively TRBD1 (5 bases). The CDR3 is 16 amino acids. V lost 1 base and J lost 0, with 9 bases in between. CDR1 and CDR2 (germline): KGHSH, LQKENI. The CDR3 loop reads CASSPLRQTNTGELFF. DNA for the CDR3: TGTGCCAGCTCACCACTCAGACAGACGAACACCGGGGAGCTGTTTTTT.

The chain uses TRBV5-1 and TRBJ1-2; 9 bases line up with TRBD1. V trimming: 3 bases; J trimming: 4 bases; junction bases outside the gene matches: 4. CDR1 is SGHRS and CDR2 is YFSETQ in the germline V gene. This CDR3 has 14 amino acids. The CDR3 spells CASSSGTGPYGYTF. The CDR3, as DNA: TGCGCCAGCAGCTCCGGGACAGGGCCCTATGGCTACACCTTC.

The chain is built from TRBV6-5 and TRBJ2-3; 8 bases fit TRBD2. Germline V gene data show CDR1 as MNHEY and CDR2 as SVGAGI. This CDR3 region has 16 residues. Trimming at V came to 0 bases and at J to 4 bases, leaving 6 bases not matched to a gene. The chain's CDR3 is CASSYSMGLGSDTQYF. The DNA for the CDR3 is TGTGCCAGCAGTTACTCGATGGGACTAGGATCAGATACGCAGTATTTT.

This rearrangement joins TRBV7-9 to TRBJ2-5; weak D call: TRBD1 (6 bases). Trimming pared 5 bases from V and 5 bases from J, leaving 21 bases between. Germline CDR1 SEHNR, CDR2 FQNEAQ (reference sequence). This CDR3 has 16 amino acids. CDR3 in amino acids: CASSQGIIAGLETQYF. The DNA for the CDR3 is TGTGCCAGCAGCCAGGGGATCATCGCCGGGTTGGAGACCCAGTACTTC.

This clone turned up a few times. The chain links TRBV7-2 to TRBJ1-2; D possibly corresponds to TRBD1 (5 bases). V shed 4 bases and J shed 5 bases, with 14 bases lying between them. Germline V gene lookup returns CDR1 SGHTA and CDR2 FQGNSA. This CDR3 spans 14 amino acids. CDR3 amino acids: CASSSGSTSYGYTF. The CDR3 nucleotides are TGTGCCAGCAGCTCAGGGTCGACTTCATATGGCTACACCTTC.

This chain connects TRBV20-1 to TRBJ2-2; D perhaps matches TRBD2 (5 bases). The V and J ends lost 3 bases and 0 bases respectively, with 11 bases between them. Germline CDR1 reads DFQATT; CDR2 reads SNEGSKA (reference sequence). The CDR3 runs 15 residues. The DNA for the CDR3 is TGCAGTGCTAGTCCCGGGATTCCGAACACCGGGGAGCTGTTTTTT. Translating it yields CSASPGIPNTGELFF.

This chain joins TRBV18 and TRBJ2-2, with 7 bases lining up with TRBD1. Germline CDR1 KGHSH, CDR2 LQKENI. The CDR3 spans 16 residues. J was trimmed by 0 bases and V by 3 bases; bases with no gene match: 4. The CDR3 sequence: CASSPGQLANTGELFF. As DNA, the CDR3 is TGTGCCAGCTCACCGGGACAGTTGGCGAACACCGGGGAGCTGTTTTTT.

The chain uses TRBV7-2 and TRBJ1-1, with D possibly being TRBD1 (6 bases). Germline V gives CDR1 SGHTA, CDR2 FQGNSA. This CDR3 contains 14 residues. The V and J ends lost 5 bases and 3 bases respectively, with 13 bases between them. CDR3 nucleotide sequence: TGTGCCAGCAGCCTTCAGGGGTTGCACACTGAAGCTTTCTTT. Amino acid sequence: CASSLQGLHTEAFF.

The J gene is TRBJ2-7, the V gene TRBV5-1; 10 bases agree with TRBD1. Germline V gene data show CDR1 as SGHRS and CDR2 as YFSETQ. The CDR3 sequence is 14 residues long. J gave up 4 bases and V 1 base, and 2 bases lay outside the gene matches. The CDR3 loop reads CASSLSGQGYEQYF. In DNA, the CDR3 is TGCGCCAGCAGCTTGTCGGGACAGGGGTACGAGCAGTACTTC.

The V and J genes are TRBV5-1 and TRBJ2-7; D possibly corresponds to TRBD1 (6 bases). Trimming left V 7 bases short and J 4 bases short, with 18 bases between. CDR3 length: 14 amino acids. Germline loops: CDR1 SGHRS, CDR2 YFSETQ. CDR3 coding DNA: TGCGCCAGCCGGTTGCGGCAGGGGACGTACGAGCAGTACTTC. It translates to CASRLRQGTYEQYF.

The V gene is TRBV19, the J gene TRBJ2-7; TRBD2 agrees at 10 bases. This CDR3 spans 15 amino acids. V lost 3 bases, J lost 3 bases, and 5 bases stayed unmatched. The germline CDR1 and CDR2 sequences are LNHDA and SQIVND (reference sequence). CDR3 residues: CASSIRAGGIYEQYF. The CDR3 DNA reads TGTGCCAGTAGTATCCGAGCGGGAGGGATCTACGAGCAGTACTTC.

The chain links TRBV4-1 to TRBJ2-7; 9 nucleotides align to TRBD2. The CDR3 contains 15 residues. V lost 4 bases to trimming and J lost 1 base; unmatched junction nucleotides: 5. Germline V gives CDR1 MGHRA, CDR2 YSYEKL. This CDR3 reads CASSLLTSGSYEQYF. As DNA, the CDR3 is TGCGCCAGCAGCCTCCTTACTAGCGGGTCCTACGAGCAGTACTTC.

The chain uses TRBV5-1 and TRBJ1-1; 8 bases line up with TRBD1. This CDR3 region has 15 residues. Losses at the gene ends were 0 bases for V and 6 bases for J; bases not matched to a gene: 7. Germline lookup yields CDR1 SGHRS and CDR2 YFSETQ. CDR3 amino acids: CASSLGTGIVAEAFF. The DNA of the CDR3 is TGCGCCAGCAGCTTGGGGACAGGGATTGTGGCTGAAGCTTTCTTT.

The J gene is TRBJ2-5, the V gene TRBV5-4; the D gene is possibly TRBD2 (5 bases). The germline gives CDR1 SGHNT, CDR2 YYREEE (reference sequence). Trimming removed 5 bases at V and 5 bases at J, with 13 bases between. This CDR3 has 13 residues. CDR3 loop: CASRSSGWETQYF. For the CDR3, the DNA is TGTGCCAGCAGGTCATCGGGGTGGGAGACCCAGTACTTC.

The chain combines TRBV7-3 with TRBJ2-1; 8 positions match TRBD2. The V segment lost 5 bases and the J segment 10 bases; nucleotides outside the gene matches: 10. The germline V gene encodes CDR1 SGHTA and CDR2 FQGTGA. The CDR3 runs to 14 residues. CDR3 DNA sequence: TGTGCCAGCAGCCGGTCCGGGGGGGCCGAAGAGCAGTTCTTC. Amino acid sequence: CASSRSGGAEEQFF.

The chain couples TRBV25-1 to TRBJ2-7; D is undetermined. V was pared by 0 bases and J by 1 base, with 7 bases between. CDR3 length: 14 amino acids. In germline, CDR1 is MGHDK, CDR2 SYGVNS. CDR3 sequence: CASSEYTLSYEQYF. CDR3 nucleotides: TGTGCCAGCAGTGAATACACATTATCCTACGAGCAGTACTTC.